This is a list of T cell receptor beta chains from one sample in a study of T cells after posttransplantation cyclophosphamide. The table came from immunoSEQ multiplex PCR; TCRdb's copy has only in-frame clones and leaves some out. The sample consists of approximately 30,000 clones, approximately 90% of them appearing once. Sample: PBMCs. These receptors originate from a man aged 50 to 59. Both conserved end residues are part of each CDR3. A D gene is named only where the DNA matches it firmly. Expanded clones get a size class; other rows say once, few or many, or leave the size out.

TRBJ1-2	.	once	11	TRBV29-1	TGCAGCGTCCCATTCAGGGATGGCTACACCTTC	CSVPFRDGYTF
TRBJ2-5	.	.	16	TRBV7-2	TGTGCCAGCAGCTTTCTGATAGGGGGCGGGAAGGAGACCCAGTACTTC	CASSFLIGGGKETQYF
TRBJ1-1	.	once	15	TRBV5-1	TGCGCCAGCACACATACTCCTTGGGGGGAGGTTGAAGCTTTCTTT	CASTHTPWGEVEAFF
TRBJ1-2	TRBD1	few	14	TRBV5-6	TGTGCCAGCAGCTCCCCTGGACAGGGGCCGCTTAACACCTTC	CASSSPGQGPLNTF
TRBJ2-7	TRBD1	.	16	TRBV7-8	TGTGCCAGCAGCTTAGAGGTTGGACAGGGGGACCACGAGCAGTACTTC	CASSLEVGQGDHEQYF
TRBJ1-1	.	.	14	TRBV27	TGTGCCAGCAGTTTTCGCCGGTACGCGGGTGTGGCTTTCTTT	CASSFRRYAGVAFF
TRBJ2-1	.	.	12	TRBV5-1	TGCGCCAGCGAGGGCAGTTCCAATGAGCAGTTCTTC	CASEGSSNEQFF
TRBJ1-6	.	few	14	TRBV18	TGTGCCAGCTCACGGGAGGGAGGTAATTCACCCCTCCACTTT	CASSREGGNSPLHF
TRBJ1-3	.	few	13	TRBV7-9	TGTGCCGTCAAAGAGTCTTCCGGAAACACCATATATTTT	CAVKESSGNTIYF
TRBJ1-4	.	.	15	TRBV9	TGTGCCAGCAGCGGCCGGGACAACCGTAATGAAAAACTGTTTTTT	CASSGRDNRNEKLFF
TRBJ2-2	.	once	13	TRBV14	TGTGCCAGCAGCTGGACAGTCACCGGGGAGCTGTTTTTT	CASSWTVTGELFF
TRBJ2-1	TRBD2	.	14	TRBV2	TGTGCCAGCAGTCGACTAGCGGCCCGGGTTGAGCAGTTCTTC	CASSRLAARVEQFF
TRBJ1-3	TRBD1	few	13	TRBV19	TGTGCCAGTAGGGACAGGGGCGTAAACACCATATATTTT	CASRDRGVNTIYF
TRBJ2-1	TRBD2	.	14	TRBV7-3	TGTGCCAGCAGCAAAGCGGGGGGGCGAGGTGAGCAGTTCTTC	CASSKAGGRGEQFF
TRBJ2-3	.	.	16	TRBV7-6	TGTGCCAGCACCCTACTCCGAGGCGGGAGCACAGATACGCAGTATTTT	CASTLLRGGSTDTQYF
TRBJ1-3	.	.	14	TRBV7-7	TGTGCTAGCAGCTTAGACAGTACGGGAAACACCATATATTTT	CASSLDSTGNTIYF
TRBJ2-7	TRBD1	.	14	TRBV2	TGTGCCAGCCAGCGGGACAGGGGAAACGGCGAGCAGTACTTC	CASQRDRGNGEQYF
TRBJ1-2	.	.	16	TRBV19	TGTGCCAGTAACGCCCCGCGACAGTACTCCACTTATGGCTACACCTTC	CASNAPRQYSTYGYTF
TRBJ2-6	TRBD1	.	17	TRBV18	TGTGCCAGCTCACCGCCGGGACAGGGAACTGGGGCCAACGTCCTGACTTTC	CASSPPGQGTGANVLTF
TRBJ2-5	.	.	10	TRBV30	TGTGCCTGGAGCGGGGAGACCCAGTACTTC	CAWSGETQYF
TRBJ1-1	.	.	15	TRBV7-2	TGTGCCAGCAGCTTAATTGGGCCTGTGAAAACTGAAGCTTTCTTT	CASSLIGPVKTEAFF
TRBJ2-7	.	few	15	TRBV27	TGTGCCAGCAGCCCCAATCTAGGTCCCCAATACGAGCAGTACTTC	CASSPNLGPQYEQYF
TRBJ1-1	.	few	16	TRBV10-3	TGTGCCATCAGTGAGTCGGGCGGACTTCCGAACACTGAAGCTTTCTTT	CAISESGGLPNTEAFF
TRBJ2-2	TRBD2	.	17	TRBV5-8	TGTGCCAGCAGCTTGACCCCGACTAGCGGGGGTACCGGGGAGCTGTTTTTT	CASSLTPTSGGTGELFF
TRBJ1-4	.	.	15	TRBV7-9	TGTGCCAGCAGCCAGGGCTTGAACCTTAATGAAAAACTGTTTTTT	CASSQGLNLNEKLFF
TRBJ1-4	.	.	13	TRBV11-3	TGTGCCAGCAGCCGCGTAATTGGTTCGCAACTGTTTTTT	CASSRVIGSQLFF
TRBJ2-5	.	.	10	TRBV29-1	TGCAGCGTTGTGAGGGAGACCCAGTACTTC	CSVVRETQYF
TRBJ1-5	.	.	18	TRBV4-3	TGCGCCAGCAGCCAAGATAGCTTCCCCCAGGGGAGCAATCAGCCCCAGCATTTT	CASSQDSFPQGSNQPQHF
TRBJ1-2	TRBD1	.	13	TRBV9	TGTGCCAGCAGTGGACAGGGAGCGGAGGACTACACCTTC	CASSGQGAEDYTF
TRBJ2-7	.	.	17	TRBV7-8	TGTGCCAGCAGCTATCACGGGTCCTCCCCGGGGGCCTACGAGCAGTACTTC	CASSYHGSSPGAYEQYF
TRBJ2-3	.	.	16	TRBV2	TGTGCCAGCAGTGAAAACCTATCTTGGCGGGCAGATACGCAGTATTTT	CASSENLSWRADTQYF
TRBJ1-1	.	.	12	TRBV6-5	TGTGCCAGCAGTTCTTACCGAGCTGAAGCTTTCTTT	CASSSYRAEAFF
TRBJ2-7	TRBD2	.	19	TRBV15	TGTGCCACCAGCAGAGATGGTTACGGGCCGGGAGGGCCTGGGGACGAGCAGTACTTC	CATSRDGYGPGGPGDEQYF
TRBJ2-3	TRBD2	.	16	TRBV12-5	TGTGCTAGTGGTTTGGGTTTAGCGGGAGAGGTAGATACGCAGTATTTT	CASGLGLAGEVDTQYF
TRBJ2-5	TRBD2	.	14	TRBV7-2	TGTGCCAGCAGCTTTAATGGGGGGGAAGAGACCCAGTACTTC	CASSFNGGEETQYF
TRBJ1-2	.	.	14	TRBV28	TGTGCCAGCAGTACCGCATTCGGGTCCTATGGCTACACCTTC	CASSTAFGSYGYTF
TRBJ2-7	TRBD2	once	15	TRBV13	TGTGCCAGCAGCACCTCTAGCGGGAGTGTCTACGAGCAGTACTTC	CASSTSSGSVYEQYF
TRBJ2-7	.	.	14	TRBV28	TGTGCCACCCAAGGTGGGAGTACCTCCTACGAGCAGTACTTC	CATQGGSTSYEQYF
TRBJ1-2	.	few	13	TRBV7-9	TGTGCCAGCAGCCCGGACAGTTTCTATGGCTACACCTTC	CASSPDSFYGYTF
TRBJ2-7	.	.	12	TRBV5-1	TGCGCCAGCAGCTCTCAGAACTACGAGCAGTACTTC	CASSSQNYEQYF
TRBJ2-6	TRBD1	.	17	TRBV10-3	TGTGCCATCTCCCGGGGACAGGGGAGCTCTGGGGCCAACGTCCTGACTTTC	CAISRGQGSSGANVLTF